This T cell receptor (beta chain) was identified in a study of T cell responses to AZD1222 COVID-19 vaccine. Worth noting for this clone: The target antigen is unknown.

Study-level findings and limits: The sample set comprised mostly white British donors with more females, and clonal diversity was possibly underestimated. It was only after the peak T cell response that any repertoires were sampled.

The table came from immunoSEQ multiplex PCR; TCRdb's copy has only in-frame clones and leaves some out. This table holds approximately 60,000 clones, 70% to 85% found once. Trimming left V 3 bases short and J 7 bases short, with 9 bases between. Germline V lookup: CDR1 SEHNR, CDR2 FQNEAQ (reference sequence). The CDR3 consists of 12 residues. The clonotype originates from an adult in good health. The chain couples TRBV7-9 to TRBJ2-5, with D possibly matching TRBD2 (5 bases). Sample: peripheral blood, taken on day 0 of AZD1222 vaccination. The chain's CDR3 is CASSFPRGTQYF. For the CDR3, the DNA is TGTGCCAGCAGCTTTCCTCGGGGGACCCAGTACTTC.